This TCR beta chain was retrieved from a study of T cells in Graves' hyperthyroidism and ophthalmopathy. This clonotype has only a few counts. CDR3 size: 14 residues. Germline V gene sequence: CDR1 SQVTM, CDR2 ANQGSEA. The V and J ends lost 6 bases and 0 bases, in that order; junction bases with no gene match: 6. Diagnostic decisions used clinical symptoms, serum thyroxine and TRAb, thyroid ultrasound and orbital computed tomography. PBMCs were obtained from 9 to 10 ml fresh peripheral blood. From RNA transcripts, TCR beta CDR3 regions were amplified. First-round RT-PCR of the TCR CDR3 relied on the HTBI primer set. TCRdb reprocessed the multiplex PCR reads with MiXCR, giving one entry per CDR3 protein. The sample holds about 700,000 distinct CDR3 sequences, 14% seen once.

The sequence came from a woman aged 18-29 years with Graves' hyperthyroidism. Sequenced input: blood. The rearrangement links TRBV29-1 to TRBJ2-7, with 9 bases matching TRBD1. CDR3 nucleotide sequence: TGCAGCGTGGAGGGGACAGGGAGCTCCTACGAGCAGTACTTC. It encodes CSVEGTGSSYEQYF.